This T cell receptor beta chain is drawn from a study of shared clonotypes between healthy human individuals. Study summary: The study used three CD4 naive, three CD4 memory, two CD8 naive and one CD8 memory plate per donor. Study-wide results and caveats: Sequencing depth was expected to affect clonotype sharing among donors.

Replicate PCRs run on sorted subsets employed 200 ng DNA, tens of thousands of T cell genomes. Data came from immunoSEQ multiplex PCR; TCRdb stores just in-frame clones and leaves some out. The table lists about 980,000 clones, 70% to 85% of them singletons, with over 1.3% in the top ten. CD4+ cells yielded CD45RA+ naive and CD45RA-negative memory subsets. This clone was observed a handful of times. Its antigen is unidentified. Within the sample, other DNA sequences also encode this same CDR3. Germline lookup yields CDR1 SGHTA and CDR2 FQGNSA. Trimming shortened V by 5 bases and J by 6 bases, and 7 bases separated the two germline ends. The CDR3 has 12 residues.

The sample comprised memory CD4+ T cells sorted from blood. Subset specified: CD45RA-negative fraction. The source of this sequence is a man between 18 and 29 years old in good health. The genes are TRBV7-2 and TRBJ2-2; D gene ambiguous. The DNA of the CDR3 is TGTGCCAGCAGCCCTAGGGCCGGGGAGCTGTTTTTT. It specifies CASSPRAGELFF. Supplemented by reference TRBV7-2 and TRBJ2-2, the full variable domain reads GAGVSQSPSNKVTEKGKDVELRCDPISGHTALYWYRQSLGQGLEFLIYFQGNSAPDKSGLPSDRFSAERTGGSVSTLTIQRTQQEDSAVYLCASSPRAGELFFGEGSRLTVL.